The T cell receptor (beta chain) described here comes from a study of response to subunit inactivated influenza vaccine. After removal of 4 bases from V and 7 bases from J, the junction contained 10 bases not matched to a gene. From germline, CDR1 is MNHEY and CDR2 SVGAGI. The CDR3 has 16 residues. TCRdb passed the RT-PCR reads through MiXCR, listing each CDR3 protein once. Of more than 450,000 distinct CDR3 sequences listed, 7.5% to 8.5% are singletons. This clonotype was counted only a few times. The sequence came from a man aged 45 to 75 who received an inactivated influenza vaccine. V gene TRBV6-5 combines with J gene TRBJ2-1; TRBD2 matches at 10 bases. The specimen was PBMCs from blood, collected less than 30 months after vaccination. The CDR3 protein is CASSFGIAGGLNEQFF. The CDR3 DNA sequence: TGTGCCAGCAGTTTTGGTATAGCGGGGGGTTTAAATGAGCAGTTCTTC.